The 17 T cell receptor beta chains in this list originate from one sample, sequenced in a study of shared clonotypes between healthy human individuals. Here immunoSEQ multiplex PCR was the method, and the copy in TCRdb shows in-frame clones only, minus some. The sample contains approximately 1.9 million clones, about 93% of which appear only once. CD45RO-negative cells were positively selected for CCR7, leaving out terminally differentiated effector memory CD45RA+ cells. Sequencing used naive CD8+ T cells from PBMCs. The receptors shown here come from a man aged 18 to 35 in good health. Some clones in this sample may be carry-over from other donors' samples.

This chain links TRBV6-5 with TRBJ2-5; D uncertain. Germline V CDR1 and CDR2: MNHEY, SVGAGI. This CDR3 region has 11 residues. Trimming shortened V by 6 bases and J by 5 bases, and 7 bases separated the two germline ends. The CDR3 DNA reads as TGTGCCAGCAGCCACGGGGAGACCCAGTACTTC. This sequence encodes CASSHGETQYF.

This clone was picked up a small number of times. This sample includes further DNA sequences coding for the same CDR3. The chain recombines TRBV27 with TRBJ2-7, with TRBD1 identical over 7 bases. The CDR3 has 14 amino acids. The J segment lost 3 bases and the V segment lost 5 bases, leaving 7 bases of the junction unmatched. CDR1 is MNHEY and CDR2 is SMNVEV in the germline V gene (reference sequence). The CDR3 is CASSLGGRGYEQYF. In DNA, the CDR3 is TGTGCCAGCAGTCTAGGGGGCCGGGGCTACGAGCAGTACTTC.

The chain links TRBV14 to TRBJ1-4; D is perhaps TRBD1 (5 bases). V lost 4 bases and J 12 bases, leaving 12 bases between the germline ends. CDR3 size: 12 residues. Germline V gene lookup returns CDR1 SGHDN and CDR2 FVKESK. Here the CDR3 reads CASSRGWAELFF. The CDR3 DNA reads as TGTGCCAGCAGCCGGGGGTGGGCCGAACTGTTTTTT.

The chain uses TRBV11-2 and TRBJ1-2; perhaps TRBD1 as D (6 bases). Trimming left V 5 bases short and J 0 bases short, with 19 bases between. CDR1 is SGHAT, CDR2 FQNNGV, per germline. CDR3 size: 17 residues. The CDR3 sequence is CASSSISQGPPNYGYTF. Here the CDR3 DNA reads TGTGCCAGCAGCAGTATATCACAGGGACCGCCTAACTATGGCTACACCTTC.

The V gene is TRBV30, the J gene TRBJ2-7; tentatively, D is TRBD1 or TRBD2 (5 bases each). The germline V gene has CDR1 GTSNPN and CDR2 SVGIG (reference sequence). The V gene lost 1 base and the J gene lost 2 bases, with 15 bases spanning the gap. The CDR3 is 15 residues long. The CDR3 reads CAWSEGAGSTYEQYF. CDR3 in DNA: TGTGCCTGGAGTGAAGGGGCAGGGAGTACCTACGAGCAGTACTTC.

This chain links TRBV6-1 with TRBJ2-5, with unresolved D. The CDR3 covers 17 residues. Germline values: CDR1 MNHNS, CDR2 SASEGT. Trimming removed 1 base at V and 0 bases at J, with 15 bases between. The CDR3 region has the DNA TGTGCCAGCAGTGAAGTGGTAGTCGGGTGGTACCAAGAGACCCAGTACTTC. Its protein product is CASSEVVVGWYQETQYF.

The rearrangement links TRBV6-6 to TRBJ2-7; TRBD2 aligns across 8 bases. Germline V gene sequence: CDR1 MNHNY, CDR2 SVGAGI (reference sequence). V was pared by 5 bases and J by 4 bases, with 4 bases of the junction left unmatched. The CDR3 is made up of 13 amino acids. DNA of the CDR3: TGTGCCAGCAGTGTCGGGAGGGGATACGAGCAGTACTTC. Amino acids: CASSVGRGYEQYF.

This chain connects TRBV2 to TRBJ2-7, with D possibly being TRBD2 (6 bases). The CDR3 has 17 amino acids. In germline, CDR1 is SNHLY, CDR2 FYNNEI. Deletions cut 0 bases from V and 0 bases from J, with 15 bases between. CDR3 DNA sequence: TGTGCCAGCAGTGAAGCCTCGACTAGTCCCCGCTCCTACGAGCAGTACTTC. Translation gives CASSEASTSPRSYEQYF.

This chain joins TRBV6-1 and TRBJ2-7; D is perhaps TRBD2 (6 bases). V shed 6 bases and J shed 2 bases, with 17 bases lying between them. Germline lookup yields CDR1 MNHNS and CDR2 SASEGT. The CDR3 has 15 residues. CDR3 residues: CASSSTWDSPYEQYF. CDR3 in DNA: TGTGCCAGCAGCAGCACTTGGGACTCTCCCTACGAGCAGTACTTC.

This chain links TRBV12-5 with TRBJ2-3; 11 bases match TRBD2. The CDR3 is made up of 16 amino acids. Germline V gene sequence: CDR1 LGHNT, CDR2 FRNRAP. The V gene end was trimmed by 5 bases and the J gene end by 5 bases; junction bases not matched to a gene: 9. The CDR3 region is CASGAPLAGGGDTQYF. DNA for the CDR3: TGTGCTAGTGGTGCTCCTCTAGCGGGAGGAGGAGATACGCAGTATTTT.

This clone showed up just once. The chain has TRBV7-9 and TRBJ2-3; D might be TRBD1 (5 bases). The CDR3 contains 16 residues. Germline V gene lookup returns CDR1 SEHNR and CDR2 FQNEAQ (reference sequence). Trimming cost V 1 base and J 2 bases, with 13 bases left between them. The DNA of the CDR3 is TGTGCCAGCAGCTTAGTCCGACAGAATGACACAGATACGCAGTATTTT. Residues: CASSLVRQNDTDTQYF.

The chain uses TRBV9 and TRBJ2-1, with 7 bases matching TRBD1. Germline CDR1 reads SGDLS; CDR2 reads YYNGEE. J lost 2 bases, V lost 1 base, and 6 bases had no gene match. There are 16 residues in the CDR3. Written as DNA, the CDR3 is TGTGCCAGCAGCGTATTTGGGACAGAGCCCTACAATGAGCAGTTCTTC. Protein sequence: CASSVFGTEPYNEQFF.

The chain links TRBV5-6 to TRBJ2-7; D is perhaps TRBD2 (6 bases). Trimming took off 1 base at V and 7 bases at J, with 12 bases between the two ends. CDR1 is SGHDT, CDR2 YYEEEE, per germline. The CDR3 spans 13 residues. This CDR3 is CASSLRSGREQYF. DNA for the CDR3: TGTGCCAGCAGCTTGAGGTCAGGGAGGGAGCAGTACTTC.

The rearrangement links TRBV5-1 to TRBJ2-1, with D tentatively TRBD1 (5 bases). Trimming shortened V by 2 bases and J by 9 bases, and 15 bases separated the two germline ends. Germline lookup yields CDR1 SGHRS and CDR2 YFSETQ. CDR3 length equals 14 residues. The CDR3 DNA is TGCGCCAGCAGCTTTTATCCTGATAGGGGTGAGCAGTTCTTC. It codes for CASSFYPDRGEQFF.

The chain combines TRBV28 with TRBJ2-3, with D perhaps matching TRBD1 or TRBD2 (5 bases each). This CDR3 is 14 amino acids long. Germline V gene sequence: CDR1 MDHEN, CDR2 SYDVKM. The germline V and J ends were trimmed by 6 bases and 0 bases, with 10 bases remaining between them. The CDR3 loop is CASRIRGSTDTQYF. CDR3 DNA: TGTGCCAGCAGAATTCGGGGCAGCACAGATACGCAGTATTTT.

This chain links TRBV11-2 with TRBJ1-2, with D perhaps matching TRBD1 (6 bases). V was pared by 5 bases and J by 0 bases, with 16 bases between. This CDR3 has 16 amino acids. From germline, CDR1 is SGHAT and CDR2 FQNNGV. CDR3 nucleotide sequence: TGTGCCAGCAGCAGGTGGACAGTCAAGTCTAACTATGGCTACACCTTC. It translates to CASSRWTVKSNYGYTF.

V and J are TRBV7-8 and TRBJ2-1; 8 bases are a match to TRBD2. This CDR3 spans 16 amino acids. Trimming took 4 bases from V and 6 from J; bases not matched to a gene: 11. Germline CDR1 is SGHVS and CDR2 is FQNEAQ. In nucleotides, the CDR3 is TGTGCCAGCAGCTCTCTCCTAGCGGGTGGGCCCAATGAGCAGTTCTTC. Translating it yields CASSSLLAGGPNEQFF.